This T cell receptor (beta chain) was found in a study of T cells in Graves' hyperthyroidism and ophthalmopathy. Overall study findings and caveats: Within blood appeared most thyroid clonotypes that had expanded above 0.001.

Comment on this clonotype: Its target is not known. The final CDR3 position lacks the conserved phenylalanine or tryptophan, pointing to a likely read error. The DNA is left out, because the CDR3 cannot be placed on it with certainty; the CDR3 is given as TCRdb lists it.

Researchers took RNA transcripts and amplified the TCR beta CDR3 regions from them. With the HTBI primer set, the TCR CDR3 went through a first round of RT-PCR. TCRdb itself ran the multiplex PCR reads through MiXCR, one entry per CDR3 protein. The sample has fewer than 750,000 distinct CDR3 sequences, 46% seen once. Counting both end residues, the CDR3 totals 9 amino acids. Germline V CDR1 and CDR2: SEHNR, FQNEAQ (reference sequence). The rearrangement links TRBV7-9 to TRBJ2-2; TRBD2 reflects the table's D call only, with no check against the DNA. Sample: peripheral blood or thyroid tissue (not recorded which). The source is a woman aged 18-35 years with Graves' hyperthyroidism. CDR3 amino acids: CASSLGGGL.